This T cell receptor beta chain was profiled in a study of blood T cell repertoires in COVID-19. The wider study: COVID-19 samples from acute and convalescent phases originated in the United States, Italy and Spain.

The study drew participants aged roughly 18 to 95 years from approximately 23 US areas. Cohorts were determined from participant-reported clinical history. Sequencing used immunoSEQ multiplex PCR; TCRdb keeps in-frame clones, though not all of them. The profile shows 130,000 to 150,000 clones, around 83% of them singletons. V lost 2 bases, J lost 2 bases, and 7 bases lay in between. This CDR3 has 14 residues. Germline V CDR1 and CDR2: MNHEY, SVGAGI. The chain couples TRBV6-5 to TRBJ1-5; the D is unclear. The clonotype originates from a woman aged 50 to 60 who had been exposed to COVID-19. Sequencing used PBMCs or T cells enriched from blood (not recorded which). The CDR3 DNA reads TGTGCCAGCAGTTACGGGGAGCGCAATCAGCCCCAGCATTTT. This encodes CASSYGERNQPQHF.